Listed below are T cell receptor beta chains from one sample, sequenced in a study of T cell responses to AZD1222 COVID-19 vaccine. Libraries were prepared by immunoSEQ multiplex PCR; TCRdb keeps only in-frame clonotypes and omits some of them. The sample has about 110,000 clones; about 90% are singletons. Material: peripheral blood, obtained 28 days after the second AZD1222 dose. The receptors stem from an adult who received the AZD1222 COVID-19 vaccine. CDR3s include the opening cysteine and the closing phenylalanine or tryptophan. A D gene is named only where the DNA matches it firmly. Rows give clone size only sometimes, using once, few, many, or a class for an expanded clone.

clone size: NA; J gene: TRBJ2-2; V gene: TRBV5-1; D gene: TRBD1; CDR3 protein: CASSWTGAGTGELFF; CDR3 DNA: TGCGCCAGCAGCTGGACAGGGGCGGGCACCGGGGAGCTGTTTTTT
clone size: NA; J gene: TRBJ2-7; V gene: TRBV18; D gene: NA; CDR3 protein: CASSLDGEQYF; CDR3 DNA: TGTGCCAGCTCACTGGATGGCGAGCAGTACTTC
clone size: NA; J gene: TRBJ1-1; V gene: TRBV27; D gene: TRBD1; CDR3 protein: CASSSLQGAQAFF; CDR3 DNA: TGTGCCAGCAGTTCCCTACAGGGGGCTCAAGCTTTCTTT
clone size: NA; J gene: TRBJ2-1; V gene: TRBV5-1; D gene: NA; CDR3 protein: CASSFARNYNEQFF; CDR3 DNA: TGCGCCAGCAGCTTCGCGAGGAATTACAATGAGCAGTTCTTC
clone size: NA; J gene: TRBJ1-5; V gene: TRBV6-5; D gene: TRBD1; CDR3 protein: CASRGTGRPHQPQHF; CDR3 DNA: TGTGCCAGCAGGGGGACAGGGAGGCCTCATCAGCCCCAGCATTTT
clone size: once; J gene: TRBJ1-2; V gene: TRBV6-6; D gene: NA; CDR3 protein: CASSYTPQGANYGYTF; CDR3 DNA: TGTGCCAGCAGTTACACACCACAGGGAGCTAACTATGGCTACACCTTC
clone size: once; J gene: TRBJ2-6; V gene: TRBV6-5; D gene: NA; CDR3 protein: CASSPRETGANVLTF; CDR3 DNA: TGTGCCAGCAGTCCCAGGGAGACTGGGGCCAACGTCCTGACTTTC
clone size: NA; J gene: TRBJ1-1; V gene: TRBV27; D gene: NA; CDR3 protein: CASSSPRPLEWNTEAFF; CDR3 DNA: TGTGCCAGCAGTTCCCCGCGACCGCTAGAGTGGAACACTGAAGCTTTCTTT
clone size: NA; J gene: TRBJ2-2; V gene: TRBV2; D gene: NA; CDR3 protein: CASSEEAPNTGELFF; CDR3 DNA: TGTGCCAGCAGTGAGGAGGCCCCGAACACCGGGGAGCTGTTTTTT
clone size: NA; J gene: TRBJ2-1; V gene: TRBV6-5; D gene: TRBD1; CDR3 protein: CASNGQGAWDEQFF; CDR3 DNA: TGTGCCAGCAATGGACAGGGGGCTTGGGATGAGCAGTTCTTC
clone size: NA; J gene: TRBJ2-1; V gene: TRBV20-1; D gene: NA; CDR3 protein: CSAQRYNEQFF; CDR3 DNA: TGCAGTGCCCAACGTTACAATGAGCAGTTCTTC
clone size: NA; J gene: TRBJ2-2; V gene: TRBV11-3; D gene: NA; CDR3 protein: CASSPARQANTGELFF; CDR3 DNA: TGTGCCAGCAGCCCTGCCCGGCAGGCGAACACCGGGGAGCTGTTTTTT
clone size: NA; J gene: TRBJ1-2; V gene: TRBV2; D gene: NA; CDR3 protein: CASSEAQSRGGYTF; CDR3 DNA: TGTGCCAGCAGTGAAGCCCAGTCAAGGGGTGGCTACACCTTC
clone size: once; J gene: TRBJ2-3; V gene: TRBV6-4; D gene: TRBD2; CDR3 protein: CASSTGTSGDSSTDTQYF; CDR3 DNA: TGTGCCAGCAGTACCGGGACTAGCGGAGATTCTAGCACAGATACGCAGTATTTT
clone size: NA; J gene: TRBJ2-6; V gene: TRBV5-1; D gene: NA; CDR3 protein: CASSFLSGANVLTF; CDR3 DNA: TGCGCCAGCAGCTTCCTCTCTGGGGCCAACGTCCTGACTTTC
clone size: NA; J gene: TRBJ2-5; V gene: TRBV7-9; D gene: NA; CDR3 protein: CATAGQETQYF; CDR3 DNA: TGTGCCACTGCAGGGCAAGAGACCCAGTACTTC
clone size: NA; J gene: TRBJ2-7; V gene: TRBV19; D gene: NA; CDR3 protein: CASSPREDTTYEQYF; CDR3 DNA: TGTGCCAGTAGCCCGAGGGAGGACACGACCTACGAGCAGTACTTC
clone size: NA; J gene: TRBJ1-1; V gene: TRBV27; D gene: NA; CDR3 protein: CASSLSLDSLNTEAFF; CDR3 DNA: TGTGCCAGCAGTTTATCGTTGGACAGCTTGAACACTGAAGCTTTCTTT
clone size: once; J gene: TRBJ1-5; V gene: TRBV19; D gene: NA; CDR3 protein: CASSMGGARRKYSNQPQHF; CDR3 DNA: TGTGCCAGTAGTATGGGGGGCGCCCGGCGTAAATATAGCAATCAGCCCCAGCATTTT
clone size: NA; J gene: TRBJ2-1; V gene: TRBV2; D gene: TRBD2; CDR3 protein: CASSTRGRNEQFF; CDR3 DNA: TGTGCCAGCAGTACTCGCGGGAGGAATGAGCAGTTCTTC
clone size: once; J gene: TRBJ2-2; V gene: TRBV5-1; D gene: NA; CDR3 protein: CASSLDRMAGELFF; CDR3 DNA: TGCGCCAGCAGCTTGGACAGGATGGCCGGGGAGCTGTTTTTT
clone size: NA; J gene: TRBJ1-3; V gene: TRBV3-1/TRBV3-2; D gene: NA; CDR3 protein: CASSHPRNTIYF; CDR3 DNA: TGTGCCAGCAGCCATCCCAGAAACACCATATATTTT
clone size: once; J gene: TRBJ1-4; V gene: TRBV19; D gene: NA; CDR3 protein: CASSPKGLGTNEKLFF; CDR3 DNA: TGTGCCAGTAGCCCCAAGGGCTTGGGAACTAATGAAAAACTGTTTTTT
clone size: NA; J gene: TRBJ2-7; V gene: TRBV4-1; D gene: TRBD2; CDR3 protein: CASSQVIAGGTYYEQYF; CDR3 DNA: TGCGCCAGCAGCCAAGTGATAGCGGGGGGGACGTACTACGAGCAGTACTTC
clone size: NA; J gene: TRBJ1-6; V gene: TRBV10-3; D gene: NA; CDR3 protein: CAISEANSPLHF; CDR3 DNA: TGTGCCATCAGTGAGGCTAATTCACCCCTCCACTTT
clone size: NA; J gene: TRBJ2-3; V gene: TRBV3-1/TRBV3-2; D gene: NA; CDR3 protein: CASSHLIGDTQYF; CDR3 DNA: TGTGCCAGCAGCCACTTGATAGGAGATACGCAGTATTTT
clone size: NA; J gene: TRBJ1-2; V gene: TRBV12-3/TRBV12-4; D gene: NA; CDR3 protein: CASTSDGYGYTF; CDR3 DNA: TGTGCCAGCACCTCGGACGGCTATGGCTACACCTTC
clone size: NA; J gene: TRBJ1-2; V gene: TRBV5-1; D gene: TRBD1; CDR3 protein: CASSLRTGEYGYTF; CDR3 DNA: TGCGCCAGCAGCTTACGGACAGGAGAATATGGCTACACCTTC
clone size: NA; J gene: TRBJ2-7; V gene: TRBV6-5; D gene: NA; CDR3 protein: CASSYLGGDSPHEQYF; CDR3 DNA: TGTGCCAGCAGTTACCTCGGGGGGGACAGTCCCCACGAGCAGTACTTC
clone size: NA; J gene: TRBJ1-3; V gene: TRBV4-1; D gene: NA; CDR3 protein: CASSQVARVDTIYF; CDR3 DNA: TGCGCCAGCAGCCAAGTAGCCAGGGTTGACACCATATATTTT
clone size: NA; J gene: TRBJ2-3; V gene: TRBV20-1; D gene: NA; CDR3 protein: CSASGQIDTQYF; CDR3 DNA: TGCAGTGCTAGTGGACAGATAGATACGCAGTATTTT
clone size: NA; J gene: TRBJ2-2; V gene: TRBV5-4; D gene: TRBD1; CDR3 protein: CASSTGQGADTGELFF; CDR3 DNA: TGTGCCAGCAGCACCGGACAGGGGGCTGACACCGGGGAGCTGTTTTTT
clone size: NA; J gene: TRBJ1-2; V gene: TRBV28; D gene: NA; CDR3 protein: CASSLGGWGYTF; CDR3 DNA: TGTGCCAGCAGTTTGGGGGGCTGGGGCTACACCTTC
clone size: once; J gene: TRBJ2-5; V gene: TRBV6-6; D gene: NA; CDR3 protein: CASSYAGSGTQYF; CDR3 DNA: TGTGCCAGCAGTTACGCGGGGTCCGGGACCCAGTACTTC
clone size: few; J gene: TRBJ1-1; V gene: TRBV5-1; D gene: NA; CDR3 protein: CASSLDTTEAFF; CDR3 DNA: TGCGCCAGCAGTTTGGACACCACTGAAGCTTTCTTT
clone size: NA; J gene: TRBJ2-7; V gene: TRBV7-9; D gene: TRBD1; CDR3 protein: CASSPRTGGYEQYF; CDR3 DNA: TGTGCCAGCAGCCCTCGGACAGGGGGCTACGAGCAGTACTTC
clone size: few; J gene: TRBJ2-7; V gene: TRBV5-4; D gene: NA; CDR3 protein: CASSLIRGSSYEQYF; CDR3 DNA: TGTGCCAGCAGCTTGATTAGGGGAAGCTCCTACGAGCAGTACTTC
clone size: NA; J gene: TRBJ2-7; V gene: TRBV11-2; D gene: NA; CDR3 protein: CASSFGQYSYEQYF; CDR3 DNA: TGTGCCAGCAGCTTTGGACAGTACTCCTACGAGCAGTACTTC
clone size: once; J gene: TRBJ1-4; V gene: TRBV4-1; D gene: NA; CDR3 protein: CASSQGRDPPTNEKLFF; CDR3 DNA: TGCGCCAGCAGCCAAGGACGGGACCCTCCAACTAATGAAAAACTGTTTTTT
clone size: NA; J gene: TRBJ1-2; V gene: TRBV7-9; D gene: TRBD1; CDR3 protein: CASSWIQGASGYTF; CDR3 DNA: TGTGCCAGCAGTTGGATACAGGGGGCGTCGGGCTACACCTTC
clone size: NA; J gene: TRBJ2-7; V gene: TRBV27; D gene: NA; CDR3 protein: CASSPAGGRYYEQYF; CDR3 DNA: TGTGCCAGCAGTCCCGCTGGAGGGCGCTACTACGAGCAGTACTTC
clone size: NA; J gene: TRBJ2-7; V gene: TRBV3-1/TRBV3-2; D gene: NA; CDR3 protein: CASSQGAQSVYEQYF; CDR3 DNA: TGTGCCAGCAGCCAAGGGGCACAGTCCGTTTACGAGCAGTACTTC
clone size: once; J gene: TRBJ2-1; V gene: TRBV6-5; D gene: TRBD2; CDR3 protein: CASSYSSQRGYNEQFF; CDR3 DNA: TGTGCCAGCAGTTACTCGAGCCAGCGGGGGTACAATGAGCAGTTCTTC
clone size: once; J gene: TRBJ2-1; V gene: TRBV6-5; D gene: TRBD2; CDR3 protein: CASSYSRGGLNEQFF; CDR3 DNA: TGTGCCAGCAGTTACTCCCGGGGGGGCCTAAATGAGCAGTTCTTC
clone size: NA; J gene: TRBJ1-1; V gene: TRBV27; D gene: TRBD1; CDR3 protein: CASIDHRGDRTEAFF; CDR3 DNA: TGTGCCAGCATCGATCACAGGGGGGATCGCACTGAAGCTTTCTTT
clone size: NA; J gene: TRBJ1-2; V gene: TRBV20-1; D gene: NA; CDR3 protein: CSARKDYGYTF; CDR3 DNA: TGCAGTGCTAGAAAGGACTATGGCTACACCTTC
clone size: NA; J gene: TRBJ2-2; V gene: TRBV4-1; D gene: NA; CDR3 protein: CASSQVGRESRGTGELFF; CDR3 DNA: TGCGCCAGCAGCCAAGTAGGTCGGGAGAGTCGGGGCACCGGGGAGCTGTTTTTT
clone size: NA; J gene: TRBJ1-1; V gene: TRBV5-1; D gene: NA; CDR3 protein: CASTSNTEAFF; CDR3 DNA: TGCGCCAGCACCTCAAACACTGAAGCTTTCTTT
clone size: NA; J gene: TRBJ2-1; V gene: TRBV18; D gene: NA; CDR3 protein: CASSPSGNLNEQFF; CDR3 DNA: TGTGCCAGCTCACCATCAGGGAACCTTAATGAGCAGTTCTTC